These 24 T cell receptor beta chains were all obtained from the same sample, sequenced in a study of B cell selection in AIRE deficiency. Sorting defined conventional CD4 T cells as CD4+CD127+. The data were produced by immunoSEQ multiplex PCR, yet TCRdb's version contains in-frame clones alone and is incomplete. Among roughly 23,000 clones listed, approximately 96% were seen once. The sequencing input was CD4+CD127+ conventional T cells sorted from PBMCs. All receptors come from a human donor in good health.

The V gene is TRBV28, the J gene TRBJ2-5; TRBD1 agrees at 7 bases. The CDR3 is 15 amino acids. Germline CDR1 reads MDHEN; CDR2 reads SYDVKM. After removal of 6 bases from V and 2 bases from J, the junction contained 9 bases not matched to a gene. CDR3 protein: CASSSYLTGQETQYF. The CDR3 DNA follows: TGTGCCAGCAGCTCCTATTTGACAGGGCAAGAGACCCAGTACTTC.

The chain recombines TRBV7-6 with TRBJ2-5, with 11 bases identical to TRBD2. The CDR3 is made up of 15 amino acids. Per germline, CDR1 SGHVS and CDR2 FNYEAQ. J lost 4 bases, V lost 5 bases, and 6 bases had no gene match. The CDR3 DNA sequence: TGTGCCAGCAGCCTCCAAACTAGCGGGGGAGAGACCCAGTACTTC. Protein product: CASSLQTSGGETQYF.

This rearrangement joins TRBV5-6 to TRBJ2-1; D call uncertain. V lost 5 bases, J lost 6 bases, and 9 bases lay in between. Germline CDR1 is SGHDT and CDR2 is YYEEEE. This CDR3 has 12 amino acids. In DNA form, the CDR3 reads TGTGCCAGCAGTTCGGATCGCAATGAGCAGTTCTTC. Translating it yields CASSSDRNEQFF.

This chain joins TRBV5-1 and TRBJ1-5; D uncertain. Germline CDR1 and CDR2: SGHRS and YFSETQ. The CDR3 has 14 residues. V shed 0 bases and J shed 3 bases, with 7 bases lying between them. The CDR3: CASSLGQLNQPQHF. The DNA for the CDR3 is TGCGCCAGCAGCTTGGGGCAGCTCAATCAGCCCCAGCATTTT.

The gene calls are TRBV7-8 and TRBJ1-5, with D tentatively TRBD1 (5 bases). Germline V lookup: CDR1 SGHVS, CDR2 FQNEAQ. This CDR3 is 13 amino acids long. V lost 1 base, J lost 5 bases, and 6 bases lay in between. The CDR3 loop reads CASSLGQYQPQHF. Written as DNA, the CDR3 is TGTGCCAGCAGCTTAGGACAGTATCAGCCCCAGCATTTT.

The chain recombines TRBV19 with TRBJ1-4; 9 nucleotides agree with TRBD1. Trimming cost V 10 bases and J 8 bases; bases outside gene matches: 8. CDR1 is LNHDA, CDR2 SQIVND, per germline (reference sequence). The CDR3 runs 13 residues. CDR3 sequence: CATSWDRAEKLFF. CDR3 coding DNA: TGTGCCACCTCCTGGGACAGGGCAGAAAAACTGTTTTTT.

The rearrangement joins TRBV19 to TRBJ2-5, with D unresolved. The V end lost 5 bases, the J end lost 5 bases, and 15 bases lay between the germline ends. CDR3 size: 14 residues. CDR1 LNHDA and CDR2 SQIVND come from the germline V gene (reference sequence). This CDR3 reads CASSLRTMMETQYF. CDR3 nucleotides: TGTGCCAGTAGTCTCCGGACGATGATGGAGACCCAGTACTTC.

This chain's CDR3 is CASSLPRGYNEQFF. In nucleotides, the CDR3 is TGTGCCAGCAGCTTACCCCGGGGCTACAATGAGCAGTTCTTC. The chain employs TRBV7-6 and TRBJ2-1, with D possibly being TRBD2 (5 bases). CDR1 and CDR2 from the germline V gene are SGHVS and FNYEAQ. This CDR3 region has 14 residues. Deletions cut 2 bases from V and 3 bases from J, with 8 bases between.

This clone has only one observation. V gene TRBV30 combines with J gene TRBJ2-7; D assignment may be TRBD1 or TRBD2 (5 bases each). Germline CDR1 reads GTSNPN; CDR2 reads SVGIG (reference sequence). This CDR3 spans 11 amino acids. Trimming took 5 bases from V and 6 from J, leaving 11 bases between them. In DNA, the CDR3 is TGTGCCTGGCGTTGGGGGTCCGAGCAGTACTTC. Its protein product is CAWRWGSEQYF.

The chain combines TRBV5-5 with TRBJ1-5; D gene unclear. This CDR3 has 17 amino acids. V was pared by 0 bases and J by 0 bases, with 13 bases between. CDR1 and CDR2 (germline): SGHKS, YYEKEE (reference sequence). The chain's CDR3 is CASSLGPRGYSNQPQHF. CDR3 nucleotides: TGTGCCAGCAGCTTGGGCCCACGCGGGTATAGCAATCAGCCCCAGCATTTT.

The V call is TRBV7-9, the J call TRBJ2-1; 10 bases are shared with TRBD2. Germline CDR1 is SEHNR and CDR2 is FQNEAQ (reference sequence). V trimming: 5 bases; J trimming: 2 bases; junction bases outside the gene matches: 9. The CDR3 totals 17 residues. The CDR3 nucleotides read TGTGCCAGCAGCCCACATTGGACTAGCGGCACCTACAATGAGCAGTTCTTC. Amino acids: CASSPHWTSGTYNEQFF.

This chain connects TRBV2 to TRBJ2-1, with 9 bases lining up with TRBD1. Germline CDR1 reads SNHLY; CDR2 reads FYNNEI. There are 15 residues in the CDR3. V trimming: 7 bases; J trimming: 8 bases; junction bases outside the gene matches: 12. The CDR3 sequence: CASILTGGHLHEQFF. CDR3 nucleotide sequence: TGTGCCAGCATACTCACAGGGGGCCATCTCCATGAGCAGTTCTTC.

The V gene is TRBV9, the J gene TRBJ2-4; maybe TRBD2 (6 bases). The germline V and J ends were trimmed by 7 bases and 1 base, with 15 bases remaining between them. CDR1 and CDR2 from the germline V gene are SGDLS and YYNGEE. The CDR3 is 15 residues long. CDR3 loop: CASGSGDWAKNIQYF. Written as DNA, the CDR3 is TGTGCCAGCGGGTCGGGAGATTGGGCCAAAAACATTCAGTACTTC.

The chain has TRBV5-6 and TRBJ1-4; TRBD1 matches at 10 bases. The CDR3 totals 15 residues. Unmatched junction bases numbered 4, after V lost 2 bases and J lost 6 bases. CDR1 and CDR2 from the germline V gene are SGHDT and YYEEEE. This chain's CDR3 is CASSFRQGAYEKLFF. The DNA for the CDR3 is TGTGCCAGCAGCTTTCGACAGGGGGCGTATGAAAAACTGTTTTTT.

The chain links TRBV28 to TRBJ2-2, with TRBD2 identical over 15 bases. Germline CDR1 and CDR2: MDHEN and SYDVKM. This CDR3 is 17 amino acids long. V shed 6 bases and J 1 base; nucleotides not matched to a gene: 3. The CDR3 DNA reads TGTGCCAGCAGGTCGGGACTAGCGGGGGGGAACACCGGGGAGCTGTTTTTT. Protein: CASRSGLAGGNTGELFF. The full variable domain, completed using reference TRBV28 and TRBJ2-2, is DVKVTQSSRYLVKRTGEKVFLECVQDMDHENMFWYRQDPGLGLRLIYFSYDVKMKEKGDIPEGYSVSREKKERFSLILESASTNQTSMYLCASRSGLAGGNTGELFFGEGSRLTVL.

This sequence joins TRBV14 and TRBJ1-1; D is ambiguous. CDR1 and CDR2 from the germline V gene are SGHDN and FVKESK. The V end lost 8 bases, the J end lost 4 bases, and 14 bases lay between the germline ends. The CDR3 consists of 13 residues. The CDR3 sequence is CASAPNWGTEAFF. The CDR3 coding sequence is TGTGCCAGCGCCCCGAACTGGGGCACTGAAGCTTTCTTT.

Only one count was recorded for this clone. This chain joins TRBV7-3 and TRBJ2-1, with TRBD1 matching over 12 bases. The CDR3 sequence is 15 residues long. V gave up 6 bases and J gave up 8 bases; unmatched junction bases: 8. Germline lookup yields CDR1 SGHTA and CDR2 FQGTGA. CDR3: CASSKLGQGADEQFF. The CDR3 DNA is TGTGCCAGCAGTAAACTGGGACAGGGGGCAGATGAGCAGTTCTTC.

This sequence joins TRBV28 and TRBJ2-7, with D perhaps TRBD2 (6 bases). Germline V lookup: CDR1 MDHEN, CDR2 SYDVKM. The CDR3 contains 12 residues. V lost 5 bases and J lost 6, with 11 bases in between. This CDR3 reads CASSQTRREQYF. Here the CDR3 DNA reads TGTGCCAGCAGTCAGACTAGGCGCGAGCAGTACTTC.

This clone was counted once. The chain couples TRBV7-6 to TRBJ1-2, with D unclear. Germline V gene lookup returns CDR1 SGHVS and CDR2 FNYEAQ. V was shortened by 7 bases and J by 8 bases, with 14 bases between the two germline ends. The CDR3 spans 12 residues. CDR3 protein: CASNHINPGYTF. CDR3 sequence (DNA): TGTGCCAGCAACCATATAAACCCCGGCTACACCTTC.

The V and J genes are TRBV19 and TRBJ2-7; D ambiguous. Trimming pared 3 bases from V and 3 bases from J, leaving 6 bases between. Germline loops: CDR1 LNHDA, CDR2 SQIVND (reference sequence). This CDR3 has 12 amino acids. DNA of the CDR3: TGTGCCAGTAGTATCGAAGGCTACGAGCAGTACTTC. This codes for CASSIEGYEQYF.

V usage is TRBV7-6 and J usage is TRBJ2-6; 7 nucleotides align to TRBD2. V trimming: 0 bases; J trimming: 4 bases; junction bases outside the gene matches: 9. The CDR3 is 18 amino acids. Germline V gives CDR1 SGHVS, CDR2 FNYEAQ. The CDR3 DNA reads TGTGCCAGCAGCTTAGCTCGCGGGGGTCTTAGCGGGGCCAACGTCCTGACTTTC. Amino acids: CASSLARGGLSGANVLTF.

The V call is TRBV6-1, the J call TRBJ1-1; TRBD1 is a possible D gene (6 bases). V lost 3 bases to trimming and J lost 3 bases, with 11 bases between them. The CDR3 runs 14 residues. Germline V gene sequence: CDR1 MNHNS, CDR2 SASEGT. This CDR3 reads CASSDWGADTEAFF. CDR3 coding DNA: TGTGCCAGCAGTGATTGGGGGGCGGACACTGAAGCTTTCTTT.

The rearrangement uses TRBV10-3 and TRBJ1-2; D gene ambiguous. This CDR3 has 12 residues. V lost 5 bases, J lost 6 bases, and 10 bases lay in between. Germline lookup yields CDR1 ENHRY and CDR2 SYGVKD. CDR3 amino acids: CAISLAGNGYTF. CDR3 DNA sequence: TGTGCCATCAGTTTGGCGGGGAATGGCTACACCTTC.

This sequence joins TRBV6-6 and TRBJ2-3; D gene uncertain. CDR1 is MNHNY and CDR2 is SVGAGI in the germline V gene (reference sequence). Trimming shortened V by 6 bases and J by 9 bases, and 19 bases separated the two germline ends. The CDR3 spans 14 residues. The CDR3 is CASSFGSGPLTQYF. The CDR3 nucleotides are TGTGCCAGCAGCTTTGGTTCTGGACCACTCACGCAGTATTTT.